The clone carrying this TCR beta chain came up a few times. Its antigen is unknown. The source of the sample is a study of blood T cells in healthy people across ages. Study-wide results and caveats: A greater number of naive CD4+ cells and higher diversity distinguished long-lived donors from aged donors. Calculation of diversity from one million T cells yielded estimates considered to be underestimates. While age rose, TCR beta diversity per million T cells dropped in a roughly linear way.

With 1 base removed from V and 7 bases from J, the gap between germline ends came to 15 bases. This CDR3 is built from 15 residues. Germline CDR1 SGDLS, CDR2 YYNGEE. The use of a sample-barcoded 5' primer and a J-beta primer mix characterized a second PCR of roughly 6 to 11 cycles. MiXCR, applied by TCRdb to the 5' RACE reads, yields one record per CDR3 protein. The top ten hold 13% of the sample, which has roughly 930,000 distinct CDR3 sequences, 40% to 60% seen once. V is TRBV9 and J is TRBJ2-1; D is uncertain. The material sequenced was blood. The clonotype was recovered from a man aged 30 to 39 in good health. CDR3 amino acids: CASSVSRGTQNEQFF. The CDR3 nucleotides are TGTGCCAGCAGCGTATCGAGAGGAACTCAGAATGAGCAGTTCTTC.